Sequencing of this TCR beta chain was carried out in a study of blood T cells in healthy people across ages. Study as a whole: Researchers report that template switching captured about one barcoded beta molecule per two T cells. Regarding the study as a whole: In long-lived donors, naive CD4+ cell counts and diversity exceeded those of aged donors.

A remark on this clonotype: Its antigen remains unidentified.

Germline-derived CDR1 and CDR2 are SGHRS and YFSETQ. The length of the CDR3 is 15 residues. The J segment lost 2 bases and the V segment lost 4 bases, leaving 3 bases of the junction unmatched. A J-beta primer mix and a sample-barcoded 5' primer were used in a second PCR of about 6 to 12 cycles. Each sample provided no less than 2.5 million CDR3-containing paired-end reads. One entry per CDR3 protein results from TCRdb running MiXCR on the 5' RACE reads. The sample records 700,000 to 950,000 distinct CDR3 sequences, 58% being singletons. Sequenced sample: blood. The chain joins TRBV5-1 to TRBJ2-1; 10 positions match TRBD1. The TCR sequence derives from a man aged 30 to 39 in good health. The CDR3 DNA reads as TGCGCCAGCAGCAGAGGGACAGGGGCCTACAATGAGCAGTTCTTC. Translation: CASSRGTGAYNEQFF.